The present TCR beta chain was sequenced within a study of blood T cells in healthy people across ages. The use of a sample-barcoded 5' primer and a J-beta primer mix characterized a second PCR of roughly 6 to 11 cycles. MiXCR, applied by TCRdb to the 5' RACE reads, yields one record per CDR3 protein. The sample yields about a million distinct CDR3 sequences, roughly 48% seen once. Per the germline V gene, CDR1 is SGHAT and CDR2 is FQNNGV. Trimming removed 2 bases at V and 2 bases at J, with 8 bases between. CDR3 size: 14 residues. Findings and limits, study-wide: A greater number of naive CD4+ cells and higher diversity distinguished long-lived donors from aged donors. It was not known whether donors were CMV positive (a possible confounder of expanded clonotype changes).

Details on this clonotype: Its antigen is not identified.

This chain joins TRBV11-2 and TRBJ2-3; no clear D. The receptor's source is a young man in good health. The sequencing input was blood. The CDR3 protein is CASSLRLYTDTQYF. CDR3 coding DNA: TGTGCCAGCAGCTTAAGACTTTACACAGATACGCAGTATTTT.